These 9 T cell receptor beta chains were all obtained from the same sample, sequenced in a study of blood T cell repertoires in COVID-19. Clones were sequenced by immunoSEQ multiplex PCR, and TCRdb holds only the in-frame ones, with some missing. This sample yields approximately 97,000 clones, of which about 85% are seen a single time; under 2.5% belongs to the top ten. Sequenced input: peripheral blood. The receptors stem from a man aged 50 to 60 with active COVID-19.

The V gene is TRBV7-6, the J gene TRBJ1-1; 8 bases align to TRBD1. The CDR3 has 14 residues. Germline CDR1 reads SGHVS; CDR2 reads FNYEAQ. V was pared by 5 bases and J by 3 bases, with 5 bases of the junction left unmatched. The CDR3 nucleotides are TGTGCCAGCAGCATGGGACAGGCGGACACTGAAGCTTTCTTT. This gives the protein CASSMGQADTEAFF.

This chain joins TRBV19 and TRBJ1-4; 7 bases line up with TRBD1. The junction had 10 bases not matched to a gene; V was cut back by 3 bases and J by 0 bases. Germline V gene sequence: CDR1 LNHDA, CDR2 SQIVND (reference sequence). This CDR3 has 18 amino acids. The CDR3 reads CASSMGSGTETTNEKLFF. DNA for the CDR3: TGTGCCAGTAGTATGGGGTCCGGGACAGAGACAACTAATGAAAAACTGTTTTTT.

The rearrangement links TRBV7-2 to TRBJ2-7; a weak D match, TRBD1 (6 bases). Trimming left V 4 bases short and J 7 bases short, with 17 bases between. Germline V CDR1 and CDR2: SGHTA, FQGNSA. This CDR3 contains 14 residues. The CDR3 DNA reads as TGTGCCAGCAGCTACGCCGTGACAGGTCGGGAGCAGTACTTC. Amino acid sequence: CASSYAVTGREQYF. Filled out from reference TRBV7-2 and TRBJ2-7, the complete variable domain reads GAGVSQSPSNKVTEKGKDVELRCDPISGHTALYWYRQSLGQGLEFLIYFQGNSAPDKSGLPSDRFSAERTGGSVSTLTIQRTQQEDSAVYLCASSYAVTGREQYFGPGTRLTVT.

This rearrangement joins TRBV2 to TRBJ1-1; 7 nucleotides match TRBD1. The germline CDR1 and CDR2 sequences are SNHLY and FYNNEI. V dropped 6 bases and J dropped 6; count of bases not matched to a gene: 7. The CDR3 runs 13 residues. CDR3 loop: CASRRDSPSEAFF. DNA of the CDR3: TGTGCCAGCAGGAGGGACAGCCCCTCTGAAGCTTTCTTT.

J is TRBJ2-4 and V is TRBV11-2; the D gene is possibly TRBD1 (5 bases). This CDR3 has 16 residues. Trimming left V 1 base short and J 3 bases short, with 13 bases between. Germline V CDR1 and CDR2: SGHAT, FQNNGV. In DNA, the CDR3 is TGTGCCAGCAGCTTAGTGGCAGGGCTCGGCAAAAACATTCAGTACTTC. Residues: CASSLVAGLGKNIQYF.

CDR3 region: CASSPTGNQPQHF. DNA of the CDR3: TGTGCCAGCAGCCCCACAGGGAATCAGCCCCAGCATTTT. This chain connects TRBV27 to TRBJ1-5, with D possibly being TRBD1 (6 bases). There are 13 residues in the CDR3. CDR1 is MNHEY, CDR2 SMNVEV, per germline (reference sequence). V lost 6 bases to trimming and J lost 4 bases, with 10 bases between them.

The gene calls are TRBV5-1 and TRBJ2-4; 7 nucleotides align to TRBD1. The trim removed 0 bases at V and 4 bases at J, leaving 1 base unmatched. The CDR3 length is 14 residues. Germline values: CDR1 SGHRS, CDR2 YFSETQ. The CDR3 region has the DNA TGCGCCAGCAGCTTGGGGGGACAGAAAAACATTCAGTACTTC. It encodes CASSLGGQKNIQYF.

This rearrangement joins TRBV10-2 to TRBJ2-5; the D gene is possibly TRBD1 (6 bases). This CDR3 has 13 residues. Trimming took 4 bases from V and 3 from J, leaving 9 bases between them. Germline-derived CDR1 and CDR2 are WSHSY and SAAADI. The CDR3 nucleotides are TGCGCCAGCAGTGGGGGGCGGAAAGAGACCCAGTACTTC. This translates into CASSGGRKETQYF.

This clone was found many times. The gene calls are TRBV5-6 and TRBJ2-2; TRBD1 matches 9 bases. CDR3 length: 16 amino acids. The J segment lost 4 bases and the V segment lost 4 bases, leaving 8 bases of the junction unmatched. Germline CDR1 is SGHDT and CDR2 is YYEEEE. The CDR3 bases are TGTGCCAGCAGCGCACCCGGGACAGGGTCCACCGGGGAGCTGTTTTTT. Amino acids: CASSAPGTGSTGELFF.